This T cell receptor (beta chain) was recovered during a study of Ad26.COV2.S vaccination and SARS-CoV-2 variants. Study results and limitations: Reported findings describe substantial breadth in spike-specific CD8+ and CD4+ T cell responses following vaccination. Relative to placebo recipients, vaccine recipients exhibited elevated spike-specific TCR breadth.

As to treatment: around 19 received Ad26.COV2.S at low or high dose, single or two shots; 5 received placebo; per-sample allocation not given. Sampling took place 63 days after the first vaccine or placebo injection. Donation came from an adult in Boston who was aged 18-55 years. This CDR3 has 15 amino acids. Germline V gene data show CDR1 as SEHNR and CDR2 as FQNEAQ (reference sequence). V lost 5 bases and J lost 3; bases outside the gene matches: 8. Sequenced by immunoSEQ multiplex PCR; TCRdb stores in-frame clones only, minus some. The sample records around 420,000 clones, 70% to 90% being singletons. For this clone: Its target is unknown.

This chain connects TRBV7-9 to TRBJ2-5; 8 nucleotides match TRBD1. This receptor was obtained from a person aged 18 to 65 who received the Ad26.COV2.S COVID-19 vaccine or a placebo. This material consisted of peripheral blood, taken in a trial of Ad26.COV2.S vaccine versus placebo. This CDR3 is CASSHRTGREETQYF. The CDR3 nucleotides are TGTGCCAGCAGCCACCGGACAGGGCGCGAAGAGACCCAGTACTTC.